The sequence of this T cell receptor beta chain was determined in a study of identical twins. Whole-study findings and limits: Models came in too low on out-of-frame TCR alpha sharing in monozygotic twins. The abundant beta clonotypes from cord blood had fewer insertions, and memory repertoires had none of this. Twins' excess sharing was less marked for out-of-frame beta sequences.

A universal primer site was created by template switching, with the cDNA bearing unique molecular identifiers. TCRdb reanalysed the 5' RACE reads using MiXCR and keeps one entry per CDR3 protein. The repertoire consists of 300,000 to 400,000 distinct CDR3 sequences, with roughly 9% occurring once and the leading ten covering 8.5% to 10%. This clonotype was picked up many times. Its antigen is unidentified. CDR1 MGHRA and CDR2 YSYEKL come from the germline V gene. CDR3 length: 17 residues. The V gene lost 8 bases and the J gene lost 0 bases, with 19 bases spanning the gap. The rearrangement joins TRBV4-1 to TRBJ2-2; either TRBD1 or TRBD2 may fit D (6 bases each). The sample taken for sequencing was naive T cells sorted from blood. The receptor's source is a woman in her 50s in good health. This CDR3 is CASGFDGGPSNTGELFF. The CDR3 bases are TGCGCCAGCGGGTTTGATGGGGGGCCCTCGAACACCGGGGAGCTGTTTTTT.